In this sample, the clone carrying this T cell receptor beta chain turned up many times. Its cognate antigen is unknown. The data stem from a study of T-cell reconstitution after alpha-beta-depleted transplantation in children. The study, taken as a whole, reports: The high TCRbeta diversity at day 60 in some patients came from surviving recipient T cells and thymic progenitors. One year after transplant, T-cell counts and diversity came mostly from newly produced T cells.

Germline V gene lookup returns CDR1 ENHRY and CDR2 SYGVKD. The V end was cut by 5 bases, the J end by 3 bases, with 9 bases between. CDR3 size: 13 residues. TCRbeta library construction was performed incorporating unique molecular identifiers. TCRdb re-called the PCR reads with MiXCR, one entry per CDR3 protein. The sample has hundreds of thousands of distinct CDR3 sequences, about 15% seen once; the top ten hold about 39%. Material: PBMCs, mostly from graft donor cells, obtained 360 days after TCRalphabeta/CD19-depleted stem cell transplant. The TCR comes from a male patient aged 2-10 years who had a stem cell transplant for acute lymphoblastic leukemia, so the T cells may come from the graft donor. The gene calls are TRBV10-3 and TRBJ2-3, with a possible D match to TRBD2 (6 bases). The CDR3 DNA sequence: TGTGCCATCAGTTCGGGGGTGACAGATACGCAGTATTTT. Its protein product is CAISSGVTDTQYF.